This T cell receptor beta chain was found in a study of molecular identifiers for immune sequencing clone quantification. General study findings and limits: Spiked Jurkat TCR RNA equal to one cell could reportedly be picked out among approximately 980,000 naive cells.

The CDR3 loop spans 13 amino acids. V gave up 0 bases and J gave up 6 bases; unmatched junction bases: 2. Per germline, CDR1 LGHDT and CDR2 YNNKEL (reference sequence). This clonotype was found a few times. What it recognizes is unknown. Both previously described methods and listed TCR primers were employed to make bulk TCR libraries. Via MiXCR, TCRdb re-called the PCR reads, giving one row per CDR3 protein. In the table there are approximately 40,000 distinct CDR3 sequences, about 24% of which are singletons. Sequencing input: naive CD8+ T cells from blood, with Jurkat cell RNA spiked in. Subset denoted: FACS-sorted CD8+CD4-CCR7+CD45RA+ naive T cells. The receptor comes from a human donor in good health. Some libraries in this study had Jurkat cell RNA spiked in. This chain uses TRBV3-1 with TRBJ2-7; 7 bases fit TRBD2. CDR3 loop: CASSQDGGGEQYF. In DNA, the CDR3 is TGTGCCAGCAGCCAAGATGGGGGGGGCGAGCAGTACTTC.